This TCR beta chain was observed in a study of blood T cell repertoires in COVID-19 (dated by TCRdb to the early 2020s). For the study in its entirety: The collaborator samples originated in the United States, Italy and Spain and spanned the acute and convalescent phases of COVID-19. Deeply sampled blood TCRbeta repertoires from subjects exposed to, actively infected with, or recovered from COVID-19 were included in the dataset. Where HLA class I and class II types were available, the types were taken from metadata supplied by the sample provider, not from assay-based typing. A de-identified subject ID, COVID-19 status, age in years and sex were almost always included in the sample metadata. The samples were drawn from two sources: the first 160 participants of the ongoing ImmuneRACE study, and over 1,000 subjects contributed by 6 global collaborators. The repertoires were released in a freely available public database meant as a resource for research on the immune response to SARS-CoV-2. The material from the prospective study consisted of cDNA or gDNA derived from T cells, B-cell-depleted T cells, or PBMCs. Points the paper makes about the study in general: How much clinical and demographic metadata was included differed by source and by participant, and the metadata was provided uncurated.

Each collaborating institution followed its own protocols to collect whole blood in K2EDTA tubes. For TCRbeta analysis, collaborators shipped samples as frozen whole blood, isolated PBMCs, or DNA extracted from either of those sample types. On this clone: The antigen it binds to is not known. No much larger clonotype is one base removed from it; base qualities were not supplied.

The immunoSEQ Assay, a bias-controlled multiplex PCR, was used to amplify TCRbeta CDR3 regions from genomic DNA. The study's own analysis went as follows. The number of nucleated cells in each sample was estimated by amplification of reference gene primers within the assay. To quantify the absolute abundance of each unique TCRbeta CDR3 rearrangement, sequence reads were collapsed and filtered. For each sample, productive Simpson clonality was calculated by taking the square root of Simpson's diversity index across productive rearrangements. The table comes from immuneACCESS by way of TCRdb, which keeps in-frame sequences with V and J called. Part of the clones is missing from these tables; in studies checked, under half for an unresolved V gene and the rest for unknown reasons. V and J calls and clone size come straight from that table; D and trimming were deduced from the DNA. In this sample the table shows about 180,000 clones, 88% of which occur a single time. Approximately 4% of the sample lies in the top ten.

CDR1 and CDR2 are drawn from the germline V gene (reference sequence): LGHDT, YNNKEL. Inclusive of the bounding cysteine and phenylalanine, the CDR3 is 15 residues long. Only the CDR3 DNA is retained, 45 bases long and in frame from the first base. After removal of 5 bases from V and 3 bases from J, the junction retains 7 bases not matched to a gene. The TCR originated in a woman younger than 45 with acute or convalescent COVID-19. The material sequenced was peripheral blood. The chain links TRBV3-1 (or the pseudogene TRBV3-2) with TRBJ2-7; 10 middle bases align to TRBD1. The CDR3 sequence is CASSSPRDRGYEQYF. In nucleotide form, the sequence is TGTGCCAGCAGCTCTCCCCGGGACAGGGGCTACGAGCAGTACTTC.